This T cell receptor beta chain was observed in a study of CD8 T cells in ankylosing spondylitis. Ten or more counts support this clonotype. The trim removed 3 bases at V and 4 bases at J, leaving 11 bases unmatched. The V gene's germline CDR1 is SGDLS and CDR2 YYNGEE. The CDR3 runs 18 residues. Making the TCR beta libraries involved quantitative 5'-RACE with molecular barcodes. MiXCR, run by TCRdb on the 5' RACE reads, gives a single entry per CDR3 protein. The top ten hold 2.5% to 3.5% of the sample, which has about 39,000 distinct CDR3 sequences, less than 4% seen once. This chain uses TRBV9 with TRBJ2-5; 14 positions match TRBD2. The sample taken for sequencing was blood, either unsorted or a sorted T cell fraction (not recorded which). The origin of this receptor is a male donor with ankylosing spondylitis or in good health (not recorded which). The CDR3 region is CASSATPGLAGEGETQYF. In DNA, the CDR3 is TGTGCCAGCAGCGCGACCCCGGGACTAGCGGGAGAGGGAGAGACCCAGTACTTC. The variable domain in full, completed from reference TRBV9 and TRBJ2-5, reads DSGVTQTPKHLITATGQRVTLRCSPRSGDLSVYWYQQSLDQGLQFLIQYYNGEERAKGNILERFSAQQFPDLHSELNLSSLELGDSALYFCASSATPGLAGEGETQYFGPGTRLLVL.